This is a list of T cell receptor beta chains from one sample in a study of blood T cells in healthy people across ages. TCRdb processed the 5' RACE reads anew with MiXCR; each CDR3 protein has one entry. The sample holds 800,000 to 1,300,000 distinct CDR3 sequences, 25% seen once. The sample also formed part of further work on T cells of mothers and their children.

Sequenced: blood. These receptors were obtained from a girl aged 2 to 10 in good health. Both conserved end residues are part of each CDR3.

V,CDR3
TRBV28,CASSEPGVDFYEQYF
TRBV7-2,CASMTVPYNEQFF
TRBV28,CASSAPLGAGGREQYF
TRBV20-1,CSCPHSGGSYNEQFF
TRBV20-1,CSARIRTSGNYNEQFF
TRBV6-5,CASSWDRESETQYF
TRBV7-2,CASSLDRAVEKLFF
TRBV7-2,CASSLAWTGETEAFF
TRBV7-2,CASSLGGDWETQYF
TRBV24-1,CATSDSGSYEQYF
TRBV6-5,CASSYWLGGHNYGYTF
TRBV20-1,CSFPGQGANEQFF
TRBV9,CASNPTGNPAEAFF
TRBV11-2,CASSSLGLGPSTDTQYF
TRBV29-1,CSALGGISGANVLTF
TRBV7-2,CASSSNPDHQREDTDTQYF
TRBV5-5,CASSLSVQGVDIQYF
TRBV14,CASSQDLLAGLDTQYF
TRBV15,CATSRVYYEQYF
TRBV6-1,CASSEMGLDYGYTF
TRBV4-1,CASSQERSTLLHF
TRBV7-9,CASSLRAGGDNEQFF
TRBV10-3,CAISESIQETQYF
TRBV20-1,CSARSATQGDGELFF